The entry below describes one T cell receptor (beta chain). Its antigen is currently unknown. A much larger clone is a single base away; this may be a read error. This entry comes from a study of glioma-infiltrating T cells. Study-wide results and limits: Very few CDR3 sequences were shared between tissue and blood. Gliomas, especially low-grade, showed above-expected tissue-blood divergence; non-neoplastic patients showed below.

Using RNA template, CDR3s of TCR alpha and beta were amplified with iRepertoire arm-PCR. For one-step reverse transcription and amplification, roughly 85-450 ng of tissue mRNA or PBMC total RNA was used. TCRdb fed the multiplex PCR reads into MiXCR, producing one record per CDR3 protein. The repertoire includes about 210,000 distinct CDR3 sequences, around 30% of them detected once, and around 20% sits in the top ten. CDR3 length: 15 residues. The germline V and J ends were trimmed by 7 bases and 3 bases, with 21 bases remaining between them. The germline V gene has CDR1 SQVTM and CDR2 ANQGSEA. Source material: glioma tissue, nonneoplastic brain tissue, or PBMCs (not recorded which). The TCR sequence derives from a human donor with low-grade glioma or glioblastoma, undergoing nonglioma brain surgery, or in good health (not recorded which). The V gene is TRBV29-1, the J gene TRBJ1-2; the D is unclear. The CDR3 sequence is CSAVISTLGDYGYTF. CDR3 in DNA: TGCAGCGCTGTGATCTCGACCCTAGGTGACTATGGCTACACCTTC.